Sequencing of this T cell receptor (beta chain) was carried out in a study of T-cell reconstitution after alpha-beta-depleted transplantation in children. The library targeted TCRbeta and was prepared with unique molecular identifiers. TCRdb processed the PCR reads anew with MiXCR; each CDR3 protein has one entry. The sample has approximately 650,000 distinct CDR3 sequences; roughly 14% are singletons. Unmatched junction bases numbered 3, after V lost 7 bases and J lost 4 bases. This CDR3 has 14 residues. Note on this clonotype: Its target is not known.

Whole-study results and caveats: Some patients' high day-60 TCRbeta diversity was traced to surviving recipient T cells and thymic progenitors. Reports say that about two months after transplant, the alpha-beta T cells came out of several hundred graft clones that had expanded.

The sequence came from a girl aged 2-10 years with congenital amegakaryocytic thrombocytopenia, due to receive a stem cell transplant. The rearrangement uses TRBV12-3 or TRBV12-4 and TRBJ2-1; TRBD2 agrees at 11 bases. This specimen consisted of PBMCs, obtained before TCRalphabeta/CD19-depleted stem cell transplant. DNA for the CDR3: TGTGCCAGCACACTAGCGGGGGCGTACAATGAGCAGTTCTTC. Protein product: CASTLAGAYNEQFF.